The clone carrying this T cell receptor beta chain was seen more than once but under ten times. These data are taken from a study of T cells after yellow fever vaccination. V trimming: 2 bases; J trimming: 11 bases; junction bases outside the gene matches: 3. The CDR3 covers 13 residues. TCRdb re-derived calls from the 5' RACE reads in MiXCR, one entry per CDR3 protein. Among 320,000 or so distinct CDR3 sequences, 7% to 9% were seen once, and the ten largest hold roughly 15%. This rearrangement joins TRBV12-3 or TRBV12-4 to TRBJ2-2; 9 nucleotides match TRBD1. This sequence originates from a man younger than 30 who received the YFV17D yellow fever vaccine. The sample was PBMCs, taken more than 35 days after the first yellow fever vaccination. The CDR3 loop is CASSLRDRVELFF. Written as DNA, the CDR3 is TGTGCCAGCAGTTTAAGGGACAGGGTTGAGCTGTTTTTT.